This TCR beta chain was captured by sequencing in a study of T cells in Graves' hyperthyroidism and ophthalmopathy. TCR beta CDR3 sequences were amplified from RNA transcripts. Initially, a first-round RT-PCR of the TCR CDR3 employed the HTBI primer set. TCRdb independently ran MiXCR on the multiplex PCR reads; one entry per CDR3 protein. The sample holds roughly 500,000 distinct CDR3 sequences; 46% are singletons and the top ten take about two fifths. Study-wide results and caveats: Among clonotypes expanded in thyroid above 0.001, most were also found in blood. The model predicted ophthalmopathy a median roughly six months before onset.

The CDR3 has 14 amino acids. The V end lost 1 base, the J end lost 4 bases, and 10 bases lay between the germline ends. Germline-derived CDR1 and CDR2 are SEHNR and FQNEAQ (reference sequence). Notes on this clonotype: Its antigen is unknown.

The sample taken for sequencing was peripheral blood or thyroid tissue (not recorded which). The rearrangement joins TRBV7-9 to TRBJ2-5; D is unclear. This TCR came from an adult woman with Graves' disease, either hyperthyroidism or ophthalmopathy (not recorded which). The CDR3 bases are TGTGCCAGCAGCTTAGTACGGTTACGAGAGACCCAGTACTTC. Its translation is CASSLVRLRETQYF. The whole variable domain, remainder taken from reference TRBV7-9 and TRBJ2-5, is DTGVSQNPRHKITKRGQNVTFRCDPISEHNRLYWYRQTLGQGPEFLTYFQNEAQLEKSRLLSDRFSAERPKGSFSTLEIQRTEQGDSAMYLCASSLVRLRETQYFGPGTRLLVL.